What follows describes a single T cell receptor (beta chain). Sorted-subset replicate PCR reactions contained 200 to 250 ng DNA, corresponding to tens of thousands of T cell genomes. Measured with immunoSEQ multiplex PCR; TCRdb has only the in-frame clones, and not every one. This sample has some 1.5 million clones, with nearly 99% found just once. The data derive from a study of shared clonotypes between healthy human individuals. The TCR comes from a man aged 30 to 45 in good health. The specimen was naive CD4+ T cells sorted from blood. Subset specified: CD45RA+ positively selected.

The CDR3, as DNA: TGTGCCAGCAGCGTAAGAGGGAGTAATGAAAAACTGTTTTTT. This sequence encodes CASSVRGSNEKLFF. J is TRBJ1-4 and V is TRBV7-2; D is unresolved. The CDR3 has 14 amino acids. Germline V CDR1 and CDR2: SGHTA, FQGNSA. V was cut by 5 bases and J by 4 bases, with 11 bases left in between. Based on the CDR3 plus reference TRBV7-2 and TRBJ1-4, the full variable domain is GAGVSQSPSNKVTEKGKDVELRCDPISGHTALYWYRQSLGQGLEFLIYFQGNSAPDKSGLPSDRFSAERTGGSVSTLTIQRTQQEDSAVYLCASSVRGSNEKLFFGSGTQLSVL.